This TCR beta chain was identified during a study of control samples from healthy donors and cancer patients. Clones were read by immunoSEQ multiplex PCR, and TCRdb kept only the in-frame ones, dropping some. This repertoire shows about 15,000 clones, about 87% found once; its top ten account for 11%. The CDR3 contains 17 residues. V lost 3 bases, J lost 0 bases, and 8 bases stayed unmatched. Germline values: CDR1 LGHDT, CDR2 YNNKEL (reference sequence). This clone was counted a few times. The receptor was derived from a woman in her sixties or seventies with colorectal cancer. The chain has TRBV3-1 (or the pseudogene TRBV3-2) and TRBJ2-7; 10 nucleotides align to TRBD1. Sequencing was done on a sample of PBMCs. As DNA, the CDR3 is TGTGCCAGCAGCCACCCCTTGGGGGACAGGGGCTCCTACGAGCAGTACTTC. Translating gives CASSHPLGDRGSYEQYF.